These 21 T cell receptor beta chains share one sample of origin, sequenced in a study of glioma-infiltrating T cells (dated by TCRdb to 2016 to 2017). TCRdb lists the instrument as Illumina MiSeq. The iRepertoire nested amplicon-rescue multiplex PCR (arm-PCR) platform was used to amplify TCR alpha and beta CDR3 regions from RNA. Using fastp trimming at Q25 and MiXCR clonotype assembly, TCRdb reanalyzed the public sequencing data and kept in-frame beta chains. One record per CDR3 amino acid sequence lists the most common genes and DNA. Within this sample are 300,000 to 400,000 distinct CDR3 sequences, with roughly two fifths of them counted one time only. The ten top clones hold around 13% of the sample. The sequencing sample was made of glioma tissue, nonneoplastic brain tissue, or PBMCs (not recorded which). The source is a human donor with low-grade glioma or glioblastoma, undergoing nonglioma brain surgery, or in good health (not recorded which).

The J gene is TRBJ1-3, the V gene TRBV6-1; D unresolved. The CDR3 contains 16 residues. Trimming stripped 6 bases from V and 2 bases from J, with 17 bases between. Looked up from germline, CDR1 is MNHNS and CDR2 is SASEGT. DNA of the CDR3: TGTGCCAGCAGCCACACGGTGGGGTTGCCTGGAAACACCATATATTTT. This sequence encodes CASSHTVGLPGNTIYF.

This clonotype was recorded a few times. The CDR3 bases are TGTGCCAGCAGTGAAAGCCGGGAGGAGACCCAGTACTTC. The encoded protein is CASSESREETQYF. The genes are TRBV5-4 and TRBJ2-5, with a possible D match to TRBD2 (6 bases). The V and J ends lost 5 bases and 5 bases respectively, with 13 bases between them. The CDR3 totals 13 residues. Per the germline V gene, CDR1 is SGHNT and CDR2 is YYREEE (reference sequence).

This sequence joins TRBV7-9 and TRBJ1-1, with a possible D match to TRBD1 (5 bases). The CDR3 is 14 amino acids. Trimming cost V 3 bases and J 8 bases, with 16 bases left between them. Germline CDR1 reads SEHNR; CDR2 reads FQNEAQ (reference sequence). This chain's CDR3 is CASSFGAEDWEAFF. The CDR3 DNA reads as TGTGCCAGCAGCTTCGGGGCGGAAGATTGGGAAGCTTTCTTT.

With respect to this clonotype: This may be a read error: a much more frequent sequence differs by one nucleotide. CDR3 amino acids: CASSLLEGAEQYF. The CDR3 nucleotides are TGTGCCAGCAGTTTACTAGAGGGAGCCGAGCAGTACTTC. The chain recombines TRBV27 with TRBJ2-7, with TRBD2 as a possible D gene (5 bases). This CDR3 is 13 amino acids long. The germline V gene encodes CDR1 MNHEY and CDR2 SMNVEV (reference sequence). The germline V and J ends were trimmed by 2 bases and 6 bases, with 11 bases remaining between them.

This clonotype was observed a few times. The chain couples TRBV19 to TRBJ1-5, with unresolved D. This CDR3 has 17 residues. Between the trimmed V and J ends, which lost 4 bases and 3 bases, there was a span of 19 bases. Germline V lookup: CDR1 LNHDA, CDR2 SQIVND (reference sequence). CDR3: CASSTRFERATNQPQHF. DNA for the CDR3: TGTGCCAGTAGTACTCGCTTTGAAAGGGCCACCAATCAGCCCCAGCATTTT. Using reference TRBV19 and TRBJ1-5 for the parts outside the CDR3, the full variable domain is DGGITQSPKYLFRKEGQNVTLSCEQNLNHDAMYWYRQDPGQGLRLIYYSQIVNDFQKGDIAEGYSVSREKKESFPLTVTSAQKNPTAFYLCASSTRFERATNQPQHFGDGTRLSIL.

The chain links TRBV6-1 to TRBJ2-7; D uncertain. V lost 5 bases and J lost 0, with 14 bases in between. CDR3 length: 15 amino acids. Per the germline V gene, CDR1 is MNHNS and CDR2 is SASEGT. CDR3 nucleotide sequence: TGTGCCAGCAGTTTAATAGGCTTCGGCTCCTACGAGCAGTACTTC. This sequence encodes CASSLIGFGSYEQYF.

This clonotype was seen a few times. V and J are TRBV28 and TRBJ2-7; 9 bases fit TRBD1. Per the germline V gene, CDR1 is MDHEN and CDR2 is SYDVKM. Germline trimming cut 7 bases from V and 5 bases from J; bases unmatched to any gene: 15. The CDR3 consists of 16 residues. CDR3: CASIPTDGTGSHEQYF. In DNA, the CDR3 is TGTGCCAGCATACCAACCGACGGGACAGGGTCCCACGAGCAGTACTTC.

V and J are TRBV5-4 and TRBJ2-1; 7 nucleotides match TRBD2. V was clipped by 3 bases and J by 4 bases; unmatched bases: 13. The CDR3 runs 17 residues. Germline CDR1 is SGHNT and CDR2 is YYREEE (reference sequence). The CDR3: CASSSQPVASGYNEQFF. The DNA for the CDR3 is TGTGCCAGCAGCTCACAACCCGTCGCTAGCGGATACAATGAGCAGTTCTTC. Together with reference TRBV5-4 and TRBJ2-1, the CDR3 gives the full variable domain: ETGVTQSPTHLIKTRGQQVTLRCSSQSGHNTVSWYQQALGQGPQFIFQYYREEENGRGNFPPRFSGLQFPNYSSELNVNALELDDSALYLCASSSQPVASGYNEQFFGPGTRLTVL.

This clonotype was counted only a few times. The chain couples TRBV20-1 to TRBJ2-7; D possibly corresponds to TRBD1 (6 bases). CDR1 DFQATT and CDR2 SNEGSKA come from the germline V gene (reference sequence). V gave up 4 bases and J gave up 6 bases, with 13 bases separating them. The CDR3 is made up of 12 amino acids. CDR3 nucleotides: TGCAGTGCTACCACAGGGCGATCCGAGCAGTACTTC. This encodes CSATTGRSEQYF.

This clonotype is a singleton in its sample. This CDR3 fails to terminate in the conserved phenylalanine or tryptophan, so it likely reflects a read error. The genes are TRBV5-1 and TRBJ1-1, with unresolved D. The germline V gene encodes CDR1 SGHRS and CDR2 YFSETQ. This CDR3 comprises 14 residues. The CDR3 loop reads CASSFGVLNTEAFS. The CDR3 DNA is TGTGCCAGCAGCTTCGGCGTCCTGAACACTGAAGCTTTCTCT.

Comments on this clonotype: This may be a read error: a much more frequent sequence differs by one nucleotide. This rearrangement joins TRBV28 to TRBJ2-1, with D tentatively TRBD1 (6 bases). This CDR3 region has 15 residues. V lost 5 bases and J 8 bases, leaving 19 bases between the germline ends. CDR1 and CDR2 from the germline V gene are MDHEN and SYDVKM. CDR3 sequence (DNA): TGTGCCAGCAGTGCGAGACAGGTGGGGATCGATGAGCAGTTCTTC. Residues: CASSARQVGIDEQFF. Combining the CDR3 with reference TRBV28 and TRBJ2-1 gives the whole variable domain DVKVTQSSRYLVKRTGEKVFLECVQDMDHENMFWYRQDPGLGLRLIYFSYDVKMKEKGDIPEGYSVSREKKERFSLILESASTNQTSMYLCASSARQVGIDEQFFGPGTRLTVL.

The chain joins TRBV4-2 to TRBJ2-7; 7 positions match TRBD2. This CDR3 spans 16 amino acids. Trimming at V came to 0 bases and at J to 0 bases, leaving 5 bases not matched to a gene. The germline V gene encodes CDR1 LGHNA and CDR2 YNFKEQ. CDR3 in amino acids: CASSQDRGGFSYEQYF. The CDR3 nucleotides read TGTGCCAGCAGCCAAGATCGGGGAGGGTTCTCCTACGAGCAGTACTTC.

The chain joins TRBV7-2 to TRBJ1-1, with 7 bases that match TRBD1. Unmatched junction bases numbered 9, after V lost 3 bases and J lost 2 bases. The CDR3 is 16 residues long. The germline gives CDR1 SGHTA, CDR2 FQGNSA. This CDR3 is CASSFATGTENTEAFF. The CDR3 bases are TGTGCCAGCAGCTTCGCGACCGGGACAGAAAACACTGAAGCTTTCTTT. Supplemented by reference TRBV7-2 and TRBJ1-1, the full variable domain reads GAGVSQSPSNKVTEKGKDVELRCDPISGHTALYWYRQSLGQGLEFLIYFQGNSAPDKSGLPSDRFSAERTGGSVSTLTIQRTQQEDSAVYLCASSFATGTENTEAFFGQGTRLTVV.

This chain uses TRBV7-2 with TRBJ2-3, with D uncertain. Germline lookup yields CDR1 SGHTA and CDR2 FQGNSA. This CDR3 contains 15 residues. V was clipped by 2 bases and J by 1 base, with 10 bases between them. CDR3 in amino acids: CASSLFRVGTDTQYF. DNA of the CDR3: TGTGCCAGCAGCTTATTCCGGGTTGGCACAGATACGCAGTATTTT.

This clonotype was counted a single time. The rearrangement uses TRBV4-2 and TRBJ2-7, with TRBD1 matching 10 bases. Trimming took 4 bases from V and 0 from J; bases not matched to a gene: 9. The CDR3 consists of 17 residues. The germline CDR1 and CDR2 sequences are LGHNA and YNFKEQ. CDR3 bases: TGTGCCAGCAGCCGAGCGTTAGACAGGGGGCTCTCCTACGAGCAGTACTTC. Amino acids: CASSRALDRGLSYEQYF.

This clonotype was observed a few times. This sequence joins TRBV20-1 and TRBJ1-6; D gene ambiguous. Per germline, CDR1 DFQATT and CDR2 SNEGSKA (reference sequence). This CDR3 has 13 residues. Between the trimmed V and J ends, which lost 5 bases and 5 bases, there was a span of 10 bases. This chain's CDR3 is CSARGPNNSPLHF. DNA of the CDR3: TGCAGTGCTCGCGGACCGAATAATTCACCCCTCCACTTT.

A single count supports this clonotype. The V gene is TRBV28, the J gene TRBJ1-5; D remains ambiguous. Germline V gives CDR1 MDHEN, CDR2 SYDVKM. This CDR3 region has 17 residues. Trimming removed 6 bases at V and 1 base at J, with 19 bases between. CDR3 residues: CASSLAATRASNQPQHF. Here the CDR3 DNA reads TGTGCCAGCAGCTTAGCCGCCACACGGGCGAGCAATCAGCCCCAGCATTTT.

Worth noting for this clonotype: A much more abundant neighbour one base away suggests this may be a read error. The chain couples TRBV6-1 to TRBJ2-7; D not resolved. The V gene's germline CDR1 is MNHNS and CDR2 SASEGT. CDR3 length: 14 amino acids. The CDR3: CASSESDVRPEEYF. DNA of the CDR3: TGTGCCAGCAGTGAATCCGATGTGAGGCCCGAGGAGTACTTC.

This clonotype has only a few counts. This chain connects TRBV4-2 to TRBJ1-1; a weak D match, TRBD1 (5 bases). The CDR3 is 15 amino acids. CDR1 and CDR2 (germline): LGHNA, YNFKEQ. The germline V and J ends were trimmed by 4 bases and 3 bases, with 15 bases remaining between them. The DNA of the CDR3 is TGTGCCAGCAGCCCGAGGGCGGGGGTGGACACTGAAGCTTTCTTT. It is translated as CASSPRAGVDTEAFF.

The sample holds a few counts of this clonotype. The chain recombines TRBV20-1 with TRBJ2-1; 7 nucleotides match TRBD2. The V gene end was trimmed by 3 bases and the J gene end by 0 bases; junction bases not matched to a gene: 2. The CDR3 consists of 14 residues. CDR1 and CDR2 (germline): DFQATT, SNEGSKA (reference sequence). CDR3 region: CSASPSGSYNEQFF. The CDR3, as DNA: TGCAGTGCTAGTCCTAGCGGCTCCTACAATGAGCAGTTCTTC.

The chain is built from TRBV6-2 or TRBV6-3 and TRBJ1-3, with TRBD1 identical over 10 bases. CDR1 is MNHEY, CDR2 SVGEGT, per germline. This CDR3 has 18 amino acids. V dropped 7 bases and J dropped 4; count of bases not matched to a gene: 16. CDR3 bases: TGTGCCAGCACCAGAAGACAGGGGGCTTTTCTGCTCGGAAACACCATATATTTT. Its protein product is CASTRRQGAFLLGNTIYF.